Shown below are 10 T cell receptor beta chains from a single sample sequenced in a study of T-cell reconstitution after alpha-beta-depleted transplantation in children. Researchers prepared the TCRbeta library using unique molecular identifiers, the study reports. TCRdb reanalysed the PCR reads using MiXCR and keeps one entry per CDR3 protein. The table shows some 290,000 distinct CDR3 sequences, with approximately 20% occurring only once. The sample in question was PBMCs, mostly from graft donor cells, obtained 180 days after TCRalphabeta/CD19-depleted stem cell transplant. These receptor sequences come from a male patient between 10 and 17 years old who had a stem cell transplant for acute lymphoblastic leukemia, so the T cells may come from the graft donor.

This clonotype was counted between two and nine times. For the CDR3, the DNA is TGTGCCAGCAGTTACTCGGACCCCGCGGAGACCCAGTACTTC. Its translation: CASSYSDPAETQYF. This chain uses TRBV6-5 with TRBJ2-5; D is unresolved. Between the trimmed V and J ends, which lost 0 bases and 5 bases, there was a span of 10 bases. The CDR3 covers 14 residues. Germline V CDR1 and CDR2: MNHEY, SVGAGI.

This clonotype was detected only a few times. The J gene is TRBJ2-1, the V gene TRBV9; 8 bases are shared with TRBD2. The germline V gene encodes CDR1 SGDLS and CDR2 YYNGEE. There are 16 residues in the CDR3. The trim removed 0 bases at V and 2 bases at J, leaving 4 bases unmatched. The CDR3 loop reads CASSVGAGRAYNEQFF. The DNA for the CDR3 is TGTGCCAGCAGCGTAGGCGCCGGGAGGGCCTACAATGAGCAGTTCTTC.

V usage is TRBV4-1 and J usage is TRBJ2-7; D is unresolved. The germline CDR1 and CDR2 sequences are MGHRA and YSYEKL. V lost 1 base and J lost 1, with 5 bases in between. This CDR3 spans 13 amino acids. The CDR3 spells CASSQARSYEQYF. For the CDR3, the DNA is TGCGCCAGCAGCCAAGCCAGGTCCTACGAGCAGTACTTC.

The sample holds a few counts of this clonotype. This chain links TRBV7-9 with TRBJ1-5, with D unresolved. CDR1 and CDR2 (germline): SEHNR, FQNEAQ (reference sequence). Trimming removed 1 base at V and 7 bases at J, with 5 bases between. The CDR3 has 12 residues. CDR3 sequence: CASSLVGQPQHF. The CDR3 DNA is TGTGCCAGCAGCTTAGTTGGGCAGCCCCAGCATTTT. The variable domain in full, completed from reference TRBV7-9 and TRBJ1-5, reads DTGVSQNPRHKITKRGQNVTFRCDPISEHNRLYWYRQTLGQGPEFLTYFQNEAQLEKSRLLSDRFSAERPKGSFSTLEIQRTEQGDSAMYLCASSLVGQPQHFGDGTRLSIL.

In this sample, this clonotype turned up a few times. CDR3 sequence: CASSSLTVTAKNIQYF. DNA for the CDR3: TGCGCCAGCAGCTCTCTGACAGTTACAGCCAAAAACATTCAGTACTTC. The V and J genes are TRBV5-1 and TRBJ2-4; a weak D match, TRBD1 (5 bases). The CDR3 spans 16 residues. CDR1 and CDR2 from the germline V gene are SGHRS and YFSETQ. V dropped 3 bases and J dropped 0 bases, with 13 bases sitting between them.

The chain couples TRBV7-3 to TRBJ2-5; 7 nucleotides agree with TRBD2. The CDR3 totals 17 residues. In germline, CDR1 is SGHTA, CDR2 FQGTGA. V lost 1 base to trimming and J lost 5 bases; unmatched junction nucleotides: 13. CDR3 in DNA: TGTGCCAGCAGCTTAATCTCTGTGGCGGGAGAAGGGGAGACCCAGTACTTC. This encodes CASSLISVAGEGETQYF.

The gene calls are TRBV5-1 and TRBJ2-1; 7 nucleotides align to TRBD1. CDR1 is SGHRS, CDR2 YFSETQ, per germline. The CDR3 loop spans 14 amino acids. Trimming removed 4 bases from V and 3 bases from J; junction bases left unmatched: 4. This CDR3 is CASSTGQLYNEQFF. The CDR3, as DNA: TGCGCCAGCAGCACGGGACAGCTCTACAATGAGCAGTTCTTC. The full variable domain, its missing parts supplied by reference TRBV5-1 and TRBJ2-1, is KAGVTQTPRYLIKTRGQQVTLSCSPISGHRSVSWYQQTPGQGLQFLFEYFSETQRNKGNFPGRFSGRQFSNSRSEMNVSTLELGDSALYLCASSTGQLYNEQFFGPGTRLTVL.

This clonotype was detected many times. This chain connects TRBV5-1 to TRBJ2-1, with D tentatively TRBD2 (5 bases). Looked up from germline, CDR1 is SGHRS and CDR2 is YFSETQ. The V and J ends lost 0 bases and 8 bases respectively, with 18 bases between them. CDR3 length: 16 residues. This CDR3 reads CASSLGTLQLAHEQFF. CDR3 nucleotide sequence: TGCGCCAGCAGCTTGGGGACTCTCCAACTGGCCCATGAGCAGTTCTTC. The whole variable domain, remainder taken from reference TRBV5-1 and TRBJ2-1, is KAGVTQTPRYLIKTRGQQVTLSCSPISGHRSVSWYQQTPGQGLQFLFEYFSETQRNKGNFPGRFSGRQFSNSRSEMNVSTLELGDSALYLCASSLGTLQLAHEQFFGPGTRLTVL.

This chain uses TRBV5-1 with TRBJ2-5, with 7 bases lining up with TRBD1. CDR1 SGHRS and CDR2 YFSETQ come from the germline V gene. J gave up 4 bases and V 6 bases, and 15 bases lay outside the gene matches. The CDR3 loop spans 16 amino acids. The DNA of the CDR3 is TGCGCCAGCATGGGTCGAGGCGGTTCAGGGGGAGAGACCCAGTACTTC. It translates to CASMGRGGSGGETQYF.

The CDR3 bases are TGTGCCACCAGCAGTTACAGGGAGTGGAGACAAGAGACCCAGTACTTC. This gives the protein CATSSYREWRQETQYF. This chain joins TRBV15 and TRBJ2-5; tentative D call: TRBD1 (6 bases). Germline loops: CDR1 LNHNV, CDR2 YYDKDF (reference sequence). Trimming left V 3 bases short and J 2 bases short, with 16 bases between. The CDR3 sequence is 16 residues long.